The subject of this entry is one TCR beta chain. Its antigen is unknown. The data were taken from a study of T cell repertoires and HLA-DP antigens. Germline assignment: CDR1 SGHNT and CDR2 YENEEA. With V trimmed by 1 base and J by 3 bases, 0 bases remained unmatched. CDR3 length: 15 amino acids. Using immunoSEQ multiplex PCR, the repertoire was profiled, and TCRdb retains in-frame clones only, with some absent. The sample consists of about 120,000 clones, 92% of them appearing once. The sample comprised CD4+ T cells from PBMCs. V is TRBV11-3 and J is TRBJ2-1, with 10 bases identical to TRBD2. The TCR was taken from a young woman in good health and CMV-seronegative. For the CDR3, the DNA is TGTGCCAGCAGCTTAGCTAGCGGGGGCTACAATGAGCAGTTCTTC. It specifies CASSLASGGYNEQFF.